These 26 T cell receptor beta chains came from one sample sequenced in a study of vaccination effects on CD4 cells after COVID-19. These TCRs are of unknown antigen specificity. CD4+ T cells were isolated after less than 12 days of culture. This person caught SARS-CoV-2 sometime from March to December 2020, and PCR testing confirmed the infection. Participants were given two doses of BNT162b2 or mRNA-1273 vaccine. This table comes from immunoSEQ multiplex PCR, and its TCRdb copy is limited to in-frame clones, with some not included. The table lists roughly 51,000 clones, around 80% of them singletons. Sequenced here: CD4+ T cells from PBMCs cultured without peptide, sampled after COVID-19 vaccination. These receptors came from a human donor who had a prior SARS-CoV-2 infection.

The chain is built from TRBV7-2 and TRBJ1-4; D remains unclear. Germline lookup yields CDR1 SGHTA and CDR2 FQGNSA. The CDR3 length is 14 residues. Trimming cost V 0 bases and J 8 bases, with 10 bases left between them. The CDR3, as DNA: TGTGCCAGCAGCTTAGCAGGCATTGGGGAAAAACTGTTTTTT. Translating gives CASSLAGIGEKLFF.

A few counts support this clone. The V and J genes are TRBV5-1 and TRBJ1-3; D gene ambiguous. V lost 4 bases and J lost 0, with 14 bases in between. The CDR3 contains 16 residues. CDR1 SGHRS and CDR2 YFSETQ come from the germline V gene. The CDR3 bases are TGCGCCAGCAGCACCGGGCAGGCGAGCTCTGGAAACACCATATATTTT. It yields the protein CASSTGQASSGNTIYF.

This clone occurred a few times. CDR3 bases: TGTGCCAGCAGTGACAGTGAGTACCAAGAGACCCAGTACTTC. Residues: CASSDSEYQETQYF. This chain connects TRBV2 to TRBJ2-5; no clear D. Germline assignment: CDR1 SNHLY and CDR2 FYNNEI. The CDR3 is 14 residues long. With 3 bases removed from V and 0 bases from J, the gap between germline ends came to 8 bases.

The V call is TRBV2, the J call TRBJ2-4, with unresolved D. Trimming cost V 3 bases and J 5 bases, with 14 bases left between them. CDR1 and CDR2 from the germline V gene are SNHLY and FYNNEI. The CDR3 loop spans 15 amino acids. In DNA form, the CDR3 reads TGTGCCAGCAGTGAGATATATGGGGTACAAAACATTCAGTACTTC. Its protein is CASSEIYGVQNIQYF.

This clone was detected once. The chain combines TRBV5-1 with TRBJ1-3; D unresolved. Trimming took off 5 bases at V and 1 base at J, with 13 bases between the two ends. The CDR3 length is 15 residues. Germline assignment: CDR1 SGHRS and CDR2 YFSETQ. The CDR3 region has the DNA TGCGCCAGCAGTAACGTCGGCCAGTCTGGAAACACCATATATTTT. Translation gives CASSNVGQSGNTIYF.

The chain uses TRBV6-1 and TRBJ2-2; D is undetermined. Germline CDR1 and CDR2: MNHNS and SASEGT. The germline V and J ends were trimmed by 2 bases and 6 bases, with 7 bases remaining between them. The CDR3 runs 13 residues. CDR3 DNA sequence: TGTGCCAGCAGTGAACAGGCAGCCGGGGAGCTGTTTTTT. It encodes CASSEQAAGELFF.

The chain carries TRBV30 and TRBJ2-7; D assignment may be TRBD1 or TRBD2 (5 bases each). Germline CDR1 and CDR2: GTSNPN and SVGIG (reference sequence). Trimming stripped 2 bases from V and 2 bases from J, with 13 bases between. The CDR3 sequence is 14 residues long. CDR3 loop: CAWSWAGRTYEQYF. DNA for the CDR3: TGTGCCTGGAGTTGGGCAGGGAGAACCTACGAGCAGTACTTC.

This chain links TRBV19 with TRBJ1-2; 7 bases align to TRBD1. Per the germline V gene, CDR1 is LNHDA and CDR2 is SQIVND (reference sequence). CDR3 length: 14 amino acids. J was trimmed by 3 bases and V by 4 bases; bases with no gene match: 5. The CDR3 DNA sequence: TGTGCCAGTAGTAGGACCAGGGGGGACTATGGCTACACCTTC. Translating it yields CASSRTRGDYGYTF.

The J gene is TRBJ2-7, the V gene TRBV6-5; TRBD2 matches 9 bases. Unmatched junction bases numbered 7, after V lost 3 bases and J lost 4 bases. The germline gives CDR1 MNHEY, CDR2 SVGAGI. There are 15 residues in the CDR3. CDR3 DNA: TGTGCCAGCAGTTATTCGGCGGGAGGGGGTTACGAGCAGTACTTC. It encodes CASSYSAGGGYEQYF.

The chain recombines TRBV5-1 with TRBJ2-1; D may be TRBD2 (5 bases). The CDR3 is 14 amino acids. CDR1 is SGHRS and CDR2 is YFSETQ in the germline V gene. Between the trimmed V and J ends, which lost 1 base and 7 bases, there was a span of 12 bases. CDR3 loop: CASSLSRRTNEQFF. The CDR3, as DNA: TGCGCCAGCAGCTTGTCGCGGAGGACGAATGAGCAGTTCTTC.

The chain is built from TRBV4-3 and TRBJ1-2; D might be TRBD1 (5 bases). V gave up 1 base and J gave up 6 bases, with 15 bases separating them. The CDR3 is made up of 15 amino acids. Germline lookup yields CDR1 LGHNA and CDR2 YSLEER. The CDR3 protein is CASSQVWTGQNGYTF. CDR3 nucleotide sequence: TGCGCCAGCAGCCAAGTCTGGACGGGGCAGAATGGCTACACCTTC.

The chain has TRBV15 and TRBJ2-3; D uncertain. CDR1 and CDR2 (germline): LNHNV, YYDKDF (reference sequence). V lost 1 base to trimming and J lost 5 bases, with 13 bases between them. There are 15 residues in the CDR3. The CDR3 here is CATSRGAGPGDTQYF. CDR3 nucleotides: TGTGCCACCAGCAGAGGCGCCGGCCCGGGAGATACGCAGTATTTT.

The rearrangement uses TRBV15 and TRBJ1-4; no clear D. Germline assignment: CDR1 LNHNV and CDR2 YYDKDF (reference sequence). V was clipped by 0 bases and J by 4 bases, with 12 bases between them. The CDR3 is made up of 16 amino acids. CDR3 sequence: CATSRDKWSFNEKLFF. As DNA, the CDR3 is TGTGCCACCAGCAGAGATAAATGGAGTTTTAATGAAAAACTGTTTTTT.

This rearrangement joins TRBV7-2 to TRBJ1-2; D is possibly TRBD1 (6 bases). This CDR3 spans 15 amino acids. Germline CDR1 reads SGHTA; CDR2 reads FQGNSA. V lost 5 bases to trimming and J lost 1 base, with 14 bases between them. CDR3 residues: CASSPTGRINYGYTF. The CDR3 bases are TGTGCCAGCAGCCCTACAGGGCGGATTAACTATGGCTACACCTTC.

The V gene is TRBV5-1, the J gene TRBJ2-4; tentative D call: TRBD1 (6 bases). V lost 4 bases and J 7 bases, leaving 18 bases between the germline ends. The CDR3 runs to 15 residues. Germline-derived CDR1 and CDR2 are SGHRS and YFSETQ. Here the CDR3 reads CASSPEQGGRNIQYF. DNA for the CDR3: TGCGCCAGCAGCCCAGAGCAAGGGGGTCGGAACATTCAGTACTTC.

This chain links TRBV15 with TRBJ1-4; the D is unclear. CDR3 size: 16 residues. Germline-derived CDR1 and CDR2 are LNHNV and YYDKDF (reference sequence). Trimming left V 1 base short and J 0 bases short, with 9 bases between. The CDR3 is CATSRGDTATNEKLFF. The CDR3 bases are TGTGCCACCAGCAGAGGTGACACCGCAACTAATGAAAAACTGTTTTTT. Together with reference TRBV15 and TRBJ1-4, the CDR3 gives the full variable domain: DAMVIQNPRYQVTQFGKPVTLSCSQTLNHNVMYWYQQKSSQAPKLLFHYYDKDFNNEADTPDNFQSRRPNTSFCFLDIRSPGLGDTAMYLCATSRGDTATNEKLFFGSGTQLSVL.

CDR3 nucleotides: TGTGCCAGCAGTCAACGGGAGGGGTGGGAGCAGTACTTC. Its protein is CASSQREGWEQYF. The rearrangement links TRBV6-6 to TRBJ2-7; TRBD2 aligns across 8 bases. This CDR3 has 13 residues. V dropped 5 bases and J dropped 7; count of bases not matched to a gene: 7. Germline values: CDR1 MNHNY, CDR2 SVGAGI (reference sequence).

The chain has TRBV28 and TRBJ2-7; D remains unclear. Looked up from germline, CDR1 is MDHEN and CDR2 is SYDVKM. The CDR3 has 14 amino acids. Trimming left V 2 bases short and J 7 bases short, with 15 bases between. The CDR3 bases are TGTGCCAGCAGTTTAGGGTCTCCCCCGAGGGAGCAGTACTTC. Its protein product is CASSLGSPPREQYF.

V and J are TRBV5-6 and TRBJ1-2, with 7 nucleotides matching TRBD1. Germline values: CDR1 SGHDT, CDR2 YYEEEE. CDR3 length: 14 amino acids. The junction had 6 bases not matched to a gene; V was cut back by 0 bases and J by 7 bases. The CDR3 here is CASSLAGRGFGYTF. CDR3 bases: TGTGCCAGCAGCTTGGCAGGCAGGGGGTTTGGCTACACCTTC. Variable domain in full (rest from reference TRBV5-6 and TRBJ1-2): DAGVTQSPTHLIKTRGQQVTLRCSPKSGHDTVSWYQQALGQGPQFIFQYYEEEERQRGNFPDRFSGHQFPNYSSELNVNALLLGDSALYLCASSLAGRGFGYTFGSGTRLTVV.

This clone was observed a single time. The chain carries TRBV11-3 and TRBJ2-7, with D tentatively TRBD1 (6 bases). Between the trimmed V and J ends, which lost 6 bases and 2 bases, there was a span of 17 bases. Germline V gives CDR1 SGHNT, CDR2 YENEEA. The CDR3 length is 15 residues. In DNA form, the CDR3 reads TGTGCCAGCAGACCGACCCGGGACAACACCTACGAGCAGTACTTC. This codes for CASRPTRDNTYEQYF.

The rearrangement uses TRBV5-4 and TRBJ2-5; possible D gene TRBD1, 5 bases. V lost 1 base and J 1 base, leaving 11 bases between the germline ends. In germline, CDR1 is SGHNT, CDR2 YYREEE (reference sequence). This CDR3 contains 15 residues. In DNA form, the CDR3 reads TGTGCCAGCAGCTTGTTTCAGGGCACCCAAGAGACCCAGTACTTC. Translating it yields CASSLFQGTQETQYF.

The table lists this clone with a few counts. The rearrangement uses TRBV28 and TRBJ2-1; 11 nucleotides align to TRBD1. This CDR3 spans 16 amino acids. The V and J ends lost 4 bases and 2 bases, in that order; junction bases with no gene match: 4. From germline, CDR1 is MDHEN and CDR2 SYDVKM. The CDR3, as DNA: TGTGCCAGCAGTTGGCCGGGACAGGGGGCCTACAATGAGCAGTTCTTC. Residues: CASSWPGQGAYNEQFF.

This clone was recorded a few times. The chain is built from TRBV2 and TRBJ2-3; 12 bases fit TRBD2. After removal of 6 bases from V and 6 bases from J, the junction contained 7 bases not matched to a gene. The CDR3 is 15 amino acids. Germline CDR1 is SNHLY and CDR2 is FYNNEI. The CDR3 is CASSVLAGGGDTQYF. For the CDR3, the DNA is TGTGCCAGCAGCGTACTAGCGGGGGGAGGGGATACGCAGTATTTT.

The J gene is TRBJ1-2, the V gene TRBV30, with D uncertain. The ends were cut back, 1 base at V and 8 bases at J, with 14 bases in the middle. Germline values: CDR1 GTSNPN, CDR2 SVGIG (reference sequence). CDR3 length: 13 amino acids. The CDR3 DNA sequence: TGTGCCTGGAGTGCGAGAGACTCGGGAGGCTACACCTTC. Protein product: CAWSARDSGGYTF.

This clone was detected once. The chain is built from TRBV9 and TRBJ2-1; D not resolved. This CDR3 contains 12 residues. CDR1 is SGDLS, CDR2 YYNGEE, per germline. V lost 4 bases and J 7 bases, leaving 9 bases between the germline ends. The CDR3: CASSLQWNEQFF. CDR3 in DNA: TGTGCCAGCAGCCTCCAGTGGAATGAGCAGTTCTTC.

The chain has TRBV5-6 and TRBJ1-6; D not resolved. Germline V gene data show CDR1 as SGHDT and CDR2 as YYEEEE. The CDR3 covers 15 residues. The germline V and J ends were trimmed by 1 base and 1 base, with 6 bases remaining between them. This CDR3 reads CASSLYSSYNSPLHF. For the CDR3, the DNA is TGTGCCAGCAGCTTGTATTCTTCCTATAATTCACCCCTCCACTTT.